The rows below give T cell receptor beta chains drawn from one sample of a study of siplizumab effects on memory and regulatory T cells. Profiling relied on immunoSEQ multiplex PCR, and the TCRdb table lists in-frame clones only, not all of them. The sample yields just under 85,000 clones, about 87% seen once. The specimen sequenced was Tregs sorted from blood. All receptors come from a human donor in good health. Each CDR3 is given with its conserved first and last residue. A D gene is named only where the DNA matches it firmly. Expanded clones get a size class; other rows say once, few or many, or leave the size out.

TGCAGCGTTGGTGGGGCGGGGCAAGAGACCCAGTACTTC	CSVGGAGQETQYF	NA	TRBV29-1	TRBJ2-5	NA
TGTGCCAGCTCACCAAGGAAGGACCAGCCCCAGCATTTT	CASSPRKDQPQHF	NA	TRBV18	TRBJ1-5	NA
TGTGCCAGCAGTACCCCCAGCGTAGGAGTCTATCAGCCCCAGCATTTT	CASSTPSVGVYQPQHF	NA	TRBV6-6	TRBJ1-5	NA
TGTGCCAGCAGCTTATCCCTAGCGGGGGGCACAGATACGCAGTATTTT	CASSLSLAGGTDTQYF	TRBD2	TRBV7-2	TRBJ2-3	NA
TGTGCCAGCAGTCCCCCAATCTATAGCAATCAGCCCCAGCATTTT	CASSPPIYSNQPQHF	NA	TRBV27	TRBJ1-5	NA
TGTGCCAGTTTTAGACAGAACACCGGGGAGCTGTTTTTT	CASFRQNTGELFF	NA	TRBV19	TRBJ2-2	NA
TGCGCCAGCAGCTTGACAGTAGCCACTGAGGGGGCCAACGTCCTGACTTTC	CASSLTVATEGANVLTF	NA	TRBV5-1	TRBJ2-6	NA
TGTGCCAGCAGCTCTAGCGGGGGGACCCAAGAGACCCAGTACTTC	CASSSSGGTQETQYF	TRBD2	TRBV7-9	TRBJ2-5	NA
TGTGCCAGCAGATCTATCAGCGGGGGGGCCGGAAATGAGCAGTTCTTC	CASRSISGGAGNEQFF	TRBD2	TRBV6-6	TRBJ2-1	NA
TGTGCCAGCAGTCTACCGGGGATGGGGTCACCCCTCCACTTT	CASSLPGMGSPLHF	NA	TRBV28	TRBJ1-6	few
TGTGCCAGCAGTGAACTTTGGGTGCAGGGCCCCGAAAAACTGTTTTTT	CASSELWVQGPEKLFF	NA	TRBV6-1	TRBJ1-4	NA
TGTGCCAGCAGCCACGGAAACACCATATATTTT	CASSHGNTIYF	NA	TRBV14	TRBJ1-3	NA
TGTGCCAGTAGTGTGAACAGGGGGGAGACCCAGTACTTC	CASSVNRGETQYF	TRBD1	TRBV19	TRBJ2-5	once
TGTGCCAGCAGCCCAGATATTAGACAGGGGGCCTACTATGGCTACACCTTC	CASSPDIRQGAYYGYTF	TRBD1	TRBV7-2	TRBJ1-2	NA
TGTGCCAGCAGTTTTGACAGGGGGCAGAAAGCTTTCTTT	CASSFDRGQKAFF	TRBD1	TRBV27	TRBJ1-1	once
TGTGCCAGCAGCTTATCTCCCGGGGTAGATACGCAGTATTTT	CASSLSPGVDTQYF	NA	TRBV7-9	TRBJ2-3	NA
TGTGCCAGAAGGACAGGGGAGAACACCGGGGAGCTGTTTTTT	CARRTGENTGELFF	NA	TRBV21-1	TRBJ2-2	NA
TGTGCCAGCAGCAGGAAGGGGGGTGCCAATCAGCCCCAGCATTTT	CASSRKGGANQPQHF	NA	TRBV28	TRBJ1-5	NA
TGTGCCAGCAGCTTAGGGCTCTCAGCCAACTATGGCTACACCTTC	CASSLGLSANYGYTF	NA	TRBV5-4	TRBJ1-2	NA
TGTGCCAGCAGCGCTTCGGGGGCGCCTGGCTACACCTTC	CASSASGAPGYTF	NA	TRBV25-1	TRBJ1-2	NA